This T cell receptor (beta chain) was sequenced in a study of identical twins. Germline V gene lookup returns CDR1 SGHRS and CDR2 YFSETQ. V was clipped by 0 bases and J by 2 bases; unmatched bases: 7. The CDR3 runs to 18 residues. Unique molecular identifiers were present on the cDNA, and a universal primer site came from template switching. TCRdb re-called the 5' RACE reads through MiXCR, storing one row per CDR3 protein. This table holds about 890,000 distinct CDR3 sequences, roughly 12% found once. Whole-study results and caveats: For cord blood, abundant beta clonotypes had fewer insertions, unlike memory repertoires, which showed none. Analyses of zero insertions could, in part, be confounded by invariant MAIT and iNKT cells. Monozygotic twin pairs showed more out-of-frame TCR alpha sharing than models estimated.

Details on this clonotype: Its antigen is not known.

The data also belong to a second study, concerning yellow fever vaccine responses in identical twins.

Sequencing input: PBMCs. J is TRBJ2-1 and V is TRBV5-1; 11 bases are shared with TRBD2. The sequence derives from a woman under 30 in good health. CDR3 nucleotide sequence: TGCGCCAGCAGCTTGGCCCGACTAGCGGGACTTCCCTACAATGAGCAGTTCTTC. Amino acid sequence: CASSLARLAGLPYNEQFF.